This is a list of T cell receptor beta chains from one sample in a study of blood T cell repertoires in COVID-19. Only in-frame clones appear in the TCRdb table, and some are missing; sequencing was by immunoSEQ multiplex PCR. Of around 400,000 clones in the sample, roughly nine tenths are singletons; the top ten hold 0.86%. Sequencing used PBMCs or T cells enriched from blood (not recorded which). The receptors here all came from a woman aged 40-49 years who had been exposed to COVID-19. Each CDR3 is given with its conserved first and last residue. Each record gives: D gene, J gene, V gene, CDR3 protein, CDR3 DNA. The D gene is left open where the match is weak.

D: .
J: TRBJ2-3
V: TRBV9
CDR3: CASSVEGRRGTDTQYF
DNA: TGTGCCAGCAGCGTAGAAGGTAGGAGGGGCACAGATACGCAGTATTTT

D: TRBD1
J: TRBJ1-1
V: TRBV11-2
CDR3: CASSTTGDAFF
DNA: TGTGCCAGCAGCACCACAGGGGATGCTTTCTTT

D: .
J: TRBJ1-5
V: TRBV4-1
CDR3: CASSQGEAGNQPQHF
DNA: TGCGCCAGCAGCCAGGGTGAGGCGGGCAATCAGCCCCAGCATTTT

D: .
J: TRBJ1-1
V: TRBV5-1
CDR3: CASSSSGTLLMNTEAFF
DNA: TGCGCCAGCAGCTCGAGCGGGACCCTTCTCATGAACACTGAAGCTTTCTTT

D: TRBD2
J: TRBJ2-3
V: TRBV19
CDR3: CASGSGGAADTQYF
DNA: TGTGCCAGTGGTAGCGGGGGGGCCGCAGATACGCAGTATTTT

D: TRBD1
J: TRBJ2-6
V: TRBV9
CDR3: CASSVIKGASGANVLTF
DNA: TGTGCCAGCAGCGTAATTAAGGGGGCTTCTGGGGCCAACGTCCTGACTTTC

D: .
J: TRBJ2-5
V: TRBV7-9
CDR3: CASSFHTLQGLETQYF
DNA: TGTGCCAGCAGCTTTCACACCTTACAGGGATTAGAGACCCAGTACTTC

D: .
J: TRBJ2-7
V: TRBV5-8
CDR3: CASSLVGGTYEQYF
DNA: TGTGCCAGCAGCTTGGTTGGGGGCACCTACGAGCAGTACTTC

D: .
J: TRBJ2-7
V: TRBV6-5
CDR3: CASSWSGPASYEQYF
DNA: TGTGCCAGCAGTTGGAGCGGGCCCGCCTCCTACGAGCAGTACTTC

D: .
J: TRBJ1-6
V: TRBV19
CDR3: CASSIRGTYNSPLHF
DNA: TGTGCCAGTAGTATCCGGGGTACCTATAATTCACCCCTCCACTTT

D: .
J: TRBJ1-2
V: TRBV9
CDR3: CASSARLQGEGLDYGYTF
DNA: TGTGCCAGCAGCGCCCGACTACAGGGAGAGGGCCTTGACTATGGCTACACCTTC